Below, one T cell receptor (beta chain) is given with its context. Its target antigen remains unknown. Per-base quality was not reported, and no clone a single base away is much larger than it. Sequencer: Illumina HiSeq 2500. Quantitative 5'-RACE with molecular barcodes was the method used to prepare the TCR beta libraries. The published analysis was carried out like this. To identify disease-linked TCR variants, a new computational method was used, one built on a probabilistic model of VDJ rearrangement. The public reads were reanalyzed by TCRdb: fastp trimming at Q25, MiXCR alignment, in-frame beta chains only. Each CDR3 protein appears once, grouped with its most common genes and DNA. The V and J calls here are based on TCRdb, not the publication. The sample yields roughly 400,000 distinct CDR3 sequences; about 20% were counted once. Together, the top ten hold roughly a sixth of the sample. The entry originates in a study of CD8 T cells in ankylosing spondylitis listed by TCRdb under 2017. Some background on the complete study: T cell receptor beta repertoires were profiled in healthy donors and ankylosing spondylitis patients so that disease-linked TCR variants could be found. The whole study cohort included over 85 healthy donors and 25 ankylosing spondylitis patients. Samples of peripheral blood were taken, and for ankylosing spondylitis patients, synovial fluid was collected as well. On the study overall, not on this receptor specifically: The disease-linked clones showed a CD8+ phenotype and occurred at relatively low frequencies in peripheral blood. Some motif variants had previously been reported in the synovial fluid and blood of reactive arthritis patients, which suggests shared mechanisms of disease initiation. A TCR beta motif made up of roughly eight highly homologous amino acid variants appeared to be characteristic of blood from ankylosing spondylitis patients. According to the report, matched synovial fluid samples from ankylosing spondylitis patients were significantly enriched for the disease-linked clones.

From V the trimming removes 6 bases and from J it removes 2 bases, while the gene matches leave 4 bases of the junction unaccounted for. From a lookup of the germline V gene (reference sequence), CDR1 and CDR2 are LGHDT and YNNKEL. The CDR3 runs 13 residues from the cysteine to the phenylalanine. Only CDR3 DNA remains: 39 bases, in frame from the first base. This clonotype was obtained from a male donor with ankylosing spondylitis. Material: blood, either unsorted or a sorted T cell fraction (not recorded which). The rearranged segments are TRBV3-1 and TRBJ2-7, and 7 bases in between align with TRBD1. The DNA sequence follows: TGTGCCAGCAGAAAAGGGACAGCCTACGAGCAGTACTTC. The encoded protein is CASRKGTAYEQYF.